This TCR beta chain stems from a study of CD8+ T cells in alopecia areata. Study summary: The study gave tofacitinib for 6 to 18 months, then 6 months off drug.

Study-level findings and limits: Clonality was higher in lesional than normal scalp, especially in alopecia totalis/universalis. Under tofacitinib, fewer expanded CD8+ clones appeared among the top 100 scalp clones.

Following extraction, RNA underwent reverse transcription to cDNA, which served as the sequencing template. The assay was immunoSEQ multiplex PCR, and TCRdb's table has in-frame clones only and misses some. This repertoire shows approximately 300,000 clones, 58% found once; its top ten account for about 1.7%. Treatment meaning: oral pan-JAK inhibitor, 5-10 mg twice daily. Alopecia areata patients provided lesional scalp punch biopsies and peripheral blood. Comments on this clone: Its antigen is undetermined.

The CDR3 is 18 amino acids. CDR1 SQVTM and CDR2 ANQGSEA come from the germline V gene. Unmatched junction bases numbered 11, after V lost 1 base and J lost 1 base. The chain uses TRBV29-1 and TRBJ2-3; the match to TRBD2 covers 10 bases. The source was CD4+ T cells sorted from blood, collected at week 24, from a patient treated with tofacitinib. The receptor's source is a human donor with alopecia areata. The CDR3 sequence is CSVEGDRSSGGRTDTQYF. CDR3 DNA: TGCAGCGTTGAAGGGGACCGGTCTAGCGGGGGTCGCACAGATACGCAGTATTTT.